These T cell receptor beta chains were read from a single sample in a study of T cells in Graves' hyperthyroidism and ophthalmopathy. TCRdb ran MiXCR on the multiplex PCR reads and lists one entry per CDR3 protein. The sample lists about 640,000 distinct CDR3 sequences; less than 25% were seen once. The sample consisted of blood. These receptors were collected from a man aged 30 to 45 with Graves' ophthalmopathy. Each CDR3 is given with its conserved first and last residue. A D gene is named only where the DNA matches it firmly. Rows may omit the clone size; those that give it use once, few, many or a size class.

clone size	V gene	D gene	J gene	CDR3 DNA	CDR3 protein
.	TRBV6-2/TRBV6-3	TRBD2	TRBJ2-4	TGTGCCAGCAGTTACTCGGGACTAGCGGGGACCAAAAACATTCAGTACTTC	CASSYSGLAGTKNIQYF
.	TRBV6-2/TRBV6-3	.	TRBJ2-1	TGTGCCAGCAGTCAGCGGGCCGGTTACAATGAGCAGTTCTTC	CASSQRAGYNEQFF
few	TRBV28	TRBD1	TRBJ1-5	TGTGCCAGCAGCCCCCGTGACAGGGCAAGAAAGGGCAATCAGCCCCAGCATTTT	CASSPRDRARKGNQPQHF
few	TRBV12-3/TRBV12-4	.	TRBJ2-3	TGTGCCAGCAGTTTATTTTTGCGGGGAGTAAGTAAAGATACGCAGTATTTT	CASSLFLRGVSKDTQYF
many	TRBV28	.	TRBJ2-3	TGTGCCAGCAGTTTTCCCACAGATACGCAGTATTTT	CASSFPTDTQYF
few	TRBV7-3	.	TRBJ2-3	TGTGCCAGCAGCCTGTCGGGATCACGGAGGGGCCCAGATACGCAGTATTTT	CASSLSGSRRGPDTQYF
many	TRBV11-3	.	TRBJ2-3	TGTGCCAGCAGCTTAGGAGTCCCAGATACGCAGTATTTT	CASSLGVPDTQYF
few	TRBV7-8	.	TRBJ1-1	TGTGCCAGCAGCCCCGGCGCGGGGGTCGGCACTGAAGCTTTCTTT	CASSPGAGVGTEAFF
.	TRBV7-3	.	TRBJ2-2	TGTGCCAGCAGCTCCCAGGCCATCCCCACTTACAGGGCGAAGCATTCCGGGGAGCTGTTTTTT	CASSSQAIPTYRAKHSGELFF
.	TRBV28	.	TRBJ2-3	TGTGCCAGCAGTCCACCAGGCCCACAAGCCACGCAGTATTTT	CASSPPGPQATQYF
.	TRBV6-1	.	TRBJ1-2	TGTGCCAGCAGGGAGGGACGCGGTGACTATGGCTACACCTTC	CASREGRGDYGYTF
many	TRBV2	.	TRBJ2-1	TGTGCCAGCGCCCCGAGGACGGCCTACAATGAGCAGTTCTTC	CASAPRTAYNEQFF
few	TRBV10-3	TRBD2	TRBJ2-7	TGTGCCATCAGTGGGGGCGGGAGGGCCCAGTACGAGCAGTACTTC	CAISGGGRAQYEQYF
.	TRBV10-3	TRBD1	TRBJ1-1	TGTGCCATCAGCCGGGACAGGGGAGTGGGGAACACTGAAGCTTTCTTT	CAISRDRGVGNTEAFF
few	TRBV7-8	TRBD1	TRBJ2-7	TGTGCCAGCAGCTTCAGGACAGGGGGTCCCAATGCCTACGAGCAGTACTTC	CASSFRTGGPNAYEQYF
many	TRBV27	TRBD1	TRBJ1-2	TGTGCCAGCAGTTCTACCCACAGGGGGCTAGGCTACACCTTC	CASSSTHRGLGYTF
.	TRBV9	.	TRBJ2-2	TGTGCCAGCAGTTTACACTACGGGAGCACCGGGGAGCTGTTTTTT	CASSLHYGSTGELFF
many	TRBV7-7	TRBD1	TRBJ2-1	TGTGCTAGCAGCCCACGAGACAGGGAGCCCTACAATGAGCAGTTCTTC	CASSPRDREPYNEQFF
many	TRBV12-3/TRBV12-4	.	TRBJ2-3	TGTGCCAGCAGTTTAGCGCCCGATACGCAGTATTTT	CASSLAPDTQYF
.	TRBV4-1	.	TRBJ2-4	TGCGCCAGTGGGGAACTAGCCAAAAACATTCAGTACTTC	CASGELAKNIQYF
.	TRBV7-2	TRBD1	TRBJ1-3	TGTGCCAGCAGCTCCAGGGGGGCGGAAAACACCATATATTTT	CASSSRGAENTIYF
many	TRBV24-1	TRBD1	TRBJ1-2	TGTGCCACCTCGACAGGGGAGGAGGGCTACACCTTC	CATSTGEEGYTF
.	TRBV5-1	TRBD1	TRBJ2-7	TGCGCCAGCAGCTTGTGGGATTCCGGGACAGAAAATTCCTACGAGCAGTACTTC	CASSLWDSGTENSYEQYF
.	TRBV9	.	TRBJ2-5	TGTGCCAGCAGCGCTTCGGGGGGCGCGGAGACCCAGTACTTC	CASSASGGAETQYF
many	TRBV2	.	TRBJ2-5	TGTGCCAGCAGTGTTGACAGCGTGACCGTCGAGACCCAGTACTTC	CASSVDSVTVETQYF
many	TRBV7-2	TRBD1	TRBJ2-5	TGTGCCAGCAGCGCGGGACAGGGGGGAACCCAGTACTTC	CASSAGQGGTQYF
.	TRBV11-3	TRBD2	TRBJ2-1	TGTGCCAGCAGCCCTGTAAGGGGACTAGCGGATATCATAAGCTCCTACAATGAGCAGTTCTTC	CASSPVRGLADIISSYNEQFF
.	TRBV27	TRBD1	TRBJ2-7	TGTGCCAGCAGTTTATCATTCAGGGGGCTGAACGAGCAGTACTTC	CASSLSFRGLNEQYF
many	TRBV6-5	.	TRBJ1-3	TGTGCCAGCAGTTCTACGGGGAGCTCTGGAAACACCATATATTTT	CASSSTGSSGNTIYF
.	TRBV5-1	.	TRBJ2-7	TGCGCCAGCAGCCCCGACCGTCGTCGGCCCCCGCTCTACGAGCAGTACTTC	CASSPDRRRPPLYEQYF
many	TRBV11-2	.	TRBJ2-3	TGTGCCAGCAGCTTAGTCTCGGGCAGGGCTAGCACAGATACGCAGTATTTT	CASSLVSGRASTDTQYF
many	TRBV30	TRBD2	TRBJ2-1	TGTGCCTGGGACCCCGGGACTAGCGGAGGCTACAATGAGCAGTTCTTC	CAWDPGTSGGYNEQFF
.	TRBV12-3/TRBV12-4	TRBD1	TRBJ2-7	TGTGCCAGCAGTTGGGGGACAGGGGGTGAGCAGTACTTC	CASSWGTGGEQYF
.	TRBV18	.	TRBJ1-2	TGTGCCAGCTCACCACGGCCCTATGGCTACACCTTC	CASSPRPYGYTF
many	TRBV27	.	TRBJ1-1	TGTGCCAGCAGTTTGGGGGAGGGGAGGTACGGCACTGAAGCTTTCTTT	CASSLGEGRYGTEAFF
few	TRBV7-9	.	TRBJ1-3	TGTGCCAGCAGCTTAGCGGCGGCCTCTGGAAACACCATATATTTT	CASSLAAASGNTIYF
.	TRBV18	.	TRBJ2-5	TGTGCCAGCTCACCGTCGGGATATGGAGGGGAAGAGACCCAGTACTTC	CASSPSGYGGEETQYF
.	TRBV27	.	TRBJ1-2	TGTGCCAGCAGTTTATTCCAGGGTGGTGGCTACACCTTC	CASSLFQGGGYTF
few	TRBV24-1	.	TRBJ2-2	TGTGCCACCAGTGACTTGCTAGCTGGGGAGCTGTTTTTT	CATSDLLAGELFF
few	TRBV15	.	TRBJ1-4	TGTGCCACCAGCGAGGCGGCAGCCGCAACTAATGAAAAACTGTTTTTT	CATSEAAAATNEKLFF
.	TRBV5-1	.	TRBJ1-6	TGCGCCAGCAGCCTTTCTGGGTATGAGAATTCACCCCTCCACTTT	CASSLSGYENSPLHF
many	TRBV18	.	TRBJ1-1	TGTGCCAGCAGCCCCGCCACTGAAGCTTTCTTT	CASSPATEAFF
.	TRBV30	.	TRBJ1-2	TGTGCCTGGAGGTCTCAGGGTTCTAACTATGGCTACACCTTC	CAWRSQGSNYGYTF
few	TRBV4-1	TRBD1	TRBJ2-3	TGCGCCAGCAGCCAACATAACACAGGGGCCGGAGATACGCAGTATTTT	CASSQHNTGAGDTQYF
many	TRBV12-3/TRBV12-4	TRBD1	TRBJ1-2	TGTGCCAGCAACTTATCAGGGGGCAATGGCTACACCTTC	CASNLSGGNGYTF
.	TRBV30	TRBD1	TRBJ1-6	TGTGCCTGGACAAATACGAGAGGGGGCCGCCTCCACTTT	CAWTNTRGGRLHF